The 26 T cell receptor beta chains below were found in one sample sequenced in a study of T cells in Graves' hyperthyroidism and ophthalmopathy. Regions amplified from RNA transcripts were the TCR beta CDR3 regions. Using the HTBI primer set, a first-round RT-PCR was run on the TCR CDR3. MiXCR was run by TCRdb on the multiplex PCR reads, yielding one entry per CDR3 protein. The sample lists approximately 640,000 distinct CDR3 sequences, about 16% occurring once. Input material: blood. The source of these receptors is a woman under 40 with Graves' hyperthyroidism.

J is TRBJ2-2 and V is TRBV6-2 or TRBV6-3, with no clear D. The germline gives CDR1 MNHEY, CDR2 SVGEGT. The CDR3 is made up of 16 amino acids. Between the trimmed V and J ends, which lost 2 bases and 2 bases, there was a span of 12 bases. CDR3 sequence (DNA): TGTGCCAGCAGTTACGATTTGGACGGAAACACCGGGGAGCTGTTTTTT. Its translation is CASSYDLDGNTGELFF.

The chain has TRBV29-1 and TRBJ2-7; D is perhaps TRBD1 (5 bases). The germline CDR1 and CDR2 sequences are SQVTM and ANQGSEA. V was pared by 0 bases and J by 1 base, with 7 bases between. The CDR3 has 13 residues. CDR3 sequence: CSVEDRQSYEQYF. The CDR3 region has the DNA TGCAGCGTTGAAGATCGACAGTCCTACGAGCAGTACTTC.

The sample holds many counts of this clonotype. V is TRBV11-2 and J is TRBJ2-3, with D perhaps TRBD2 (6 bases). Germline V lookup: CDR1 SGHAT, CDR2 FQNNGV. Trimming removed 6 bases at V and 2 bases at J, with 9 bases between. The CDR3 length is 13 residues. CDR3 nucleotides: TGTGCCAGCAGACCTAGCGACACAGATACGCAGTATTTT. Translation gives CASRPSDTDTQYF.

This clonotype turned up a few times. V usage is TRBV6-1 and J usage is TRBJ1-1; D is undetermined. The V and J ends lost 6 bases and 4 bases respectively, with 12 bases between them. Looked up from germline, CDR1 is MNHNS and CDR2 is SASEGT. The CDR3 extends over 13 amino acids. CDR3 DNA: TGTGCCAGCAGCGTCGGGCAGGTCACTGAAGCTTTCTTT. Encoded protein: CASSVGQVTEAFF.

This clonotype appeared many times. The chain carries TRBV29-1 and TRBJ2-5; 7 bases are shared with TRBD2. Germline V lookup: CDR1 SQVTM, CDR2 ANQGSEA. J gave up 2 bases and V 5 bases, and 5 bases lay outside the gene matches. This CDR3 comprises 13 residues. The CDR3: CSVISGDQETQYF. As DNA, the CDR3 is TGCAGCGTTATAAGCGGGGATCAAGAGACCCAGTACTTC.

This chain links TRBV11-2 with TRBJ2-7; 7 bases match TRBD2. CDR1 is SGHAT and CDR2 is FQNNGV in the germline V gene. The V segment lost 8 bases and the J segment 5 bases; nucleotides outside the gene matches: 9. The CDR3 has 13 residues. The CDR3 here is CASGPRLAHEQYF. The CDR3 DNA reads as TGTGCCAGCGGCCCTAGACTAGCCCACGAGCAGTACTTC.

There are many counts of this clonotype. The V gene is TRBV3-1, the J gene TRBJ2-7, with D uncertain. V was shortened by 5 bases and J by 2 bases, with 13 bases between the two germline ends. The germline CDR1 and CDR2 sequences are LGHDT and YNNKEL (reference sequence). The CDR3 runs to 14 residues. For the CDR3, the DNA is TGTGCCAGCAGCACCCGACTGCTAACCTACGAGCAGTACTTC. Its translation: CASSTRLLTYEQYF.

This clonotype has at least ten counts. This rearrangement joins TRBV30 to TRBJ2-2, with 15 bases identical to TRBD2. The CDR3 consists of 15 residues. The trim removed 3 bases at V and 6 bases at J, leaving 2 bases unmatched. CDR1 and CDR2 from the germline V gene are GTSNPN and SVGIG (reference sequence). CDR3 region: CAWSGLAGGSGELFF. CDR3 nucleotide sequence: TGTGCCTGGAGCGGACTAGCGGGAGGGTCCGGGGAGCTGTTTTTT.

This clonotype showed up just a few times. V and J are TRBV6-1 and TRBJ2-3; D not certain. From germline, CDR1 is MNHNS and CDR2 SASEGT. Trimming removed 6 bases at V and 4 bases at J, with 26 bases between. This CDR3 is built from 18 residues. CDR3 coding DNA: TGTGCCAGCAGCCGGCTGCTTACTTTGAGAAGGTCCTCAGATACGCAGTATTTT. Translated: CASSRLLTLRRSSDTQYF.

With respect to this clonotype: Germline and junction disagree at one end, which may indicate a read error. V gene TRBV19 combines with J gene TRBJ2-4, with 8 nucleotides matching TRBD2. The germline gives CDR1 LNHDA, CDR2 SQIVND (reference sequence). The CDR3 is made up of 16 amino acids. CDR3 sequence reads: CASIIPGLDIKNIQYF. In nucleotides, the CDR3 is TGTGCCAGTATTATACCGGGACTAGACATCAAAAACATTCAGTACTTC.

This clonotype was counted many times. The V and J genes are TRBV6-1 and TRBJ2-7; 10 positions agree with TRBD1. Per the germline V gene, CDR1 is MNHNS and CDR2 is SASEGT. The CDR3 is 13 residues long. J was trimmed by 5 bases and V by 8 bases; bases with no gene match: 6. The DNA of the CDR3 is TGTGCCAGCCTCGGGACAGGGGAGGACGAGCAGTACTTC. This gives the protein CASLGTGEDEQYF.

V usage is TRBV5-8 and J usage is TRBJ2-1; the match to TRBD1 covers 7 bases. The CDR3 has 16 amino acids. The trim removed 4 bases at V and 3 bases at J, leaving 10 bases unmatched. Germline V gene data show CDR1 as SGHTS and CDR2 as YDEGEE. The CDR3 coding sequence is TGTGCCAGCAGCGATGGGACAGCCTTATTCTACAATGAGCAGTTCTTC. Translated, it gives CASSDGTALFYNEQFF.

This clonotype was counted once. The chain couples TRBV3-1 to TRBJ2-7; 13 nucleotides agree with TRBD2. There are 18 residues in the CDR3. Looked up from germline, CDR1 is LGHDT and CDR2 is YNNKEL (reference sequence). V trimming: 4 bases; J trimming: 0 bases; junction bases outside the gene matches: 9. This CDR3 is CASSPRTSGRVFSYEQYF. CDR3 sequence (DNA): TGTGCCAGCAGCCCTCGGACTAGCGGGAGAGTATTCTCCTACGAGCAGTACTTC.

This clonotype was counted many times. The chain joins TRBV27 to TRBJ2-7; D is unclear. The CDR3 has 12 residues. V lost 5 bases, J lost 5 bases, and 10 bases lay in between. Germline V lookup: CDR1 MNHEY, CDR2 SMNVEV (reference sequence). CDR3 DNA sequence: TGTGCCAGCAGTCCGAACCTCCACGAGCAGTACTTC. Its translation is CASSPNLHEQYF.

Details on this clonotype: A much larger clone lies a single base off, so this may be a read error. The chain combines TRBV20-1 with TRBJ2-1; 7 nucleotides align to TRBD2. The V gene end was trimmed by 0 bases and the J gene end by 7 bases; junction bases not matched to a gene: 6. This CDR3 has 14 amino acids. Germline CDR1 reads DFQATT; CDR2 reads SNEGSKA (reference sequence). DNA for the CDR3: TGCAGTGCTAGAGAGAGAACGGGAGGAAATGAGCAGTTCTTC. This sequence encodes CSARERTGGNEQFF.

The sample holds many counts of this clonotype. J is TRBJ2-1 and V is TRBV7-3, with 8 positions matching TRBD2. V lost 5 bases and J lost 7; bases outside the gene matches: 13. The CDR3 contains 16 residues. Germline values: CDR1 SGHTA, CDR2 FQGTGA. The chain's CDR3 is CASSPNPGLAKNEQFF. The CDR3 DNA reads as TGTGCCAGCAGCCCAAACCCTGGACTAGCTAAAAATGAGCAGTTCTTC.

The chain joins TRBV6-1 to TRBJ2-7, with 10 bases identical to TRBD1. The CDR3 is made up of 15 amino acids. With V trimmed by 6 bases and J by 1 base, 6 bases remained unmatched. Germline V lookup: CDR1 MNHNS, CDR2 SASEGT. CDR3 loop: CASRQDRGKSYEQYF. In nucleotides, the CDR3 is TGTGCCAGCAGGCAGGACAGGGGGAAGTCCTACGAGCAGTACTTC.

The J gene is TRBJ1-6, the V gene TRBV10-3, with TRBD1 as a possible D gene (6 bases). V lost 4 bases to trimming and J lost 5 bases, with 9 bases between them. This CDR3 region has 14 residues. Germline V gives CDR1 ENHRY, CDR2 SYGVKD. Here the CDR3 reads CAISAKGDNSPLHF. The CDR3, as DNA: TGTGCCATCAGTGCGAAGGGGGATAATTCACCCCTCCACTTT.

The chain has TRBV2 and TRBJ2-1; 7 nucleotides agree with TRBD1. Unmatched junction bases numbered 5, after V lost 0 bases and J lost 3 bases. Germline V gives CDR1 SNHLY, CDR2 FYNNEI. This CDR3 has 16 amino acids. The CDR3 coding sequence is TGTGCCAGCAGTGAAGCAGGGTGGACAGGCTACAATGAGCAGTTCTTC. Its protein product is CASSEAGWTGYNEQFF.

This clonotype was detected a few times. The V call is TRBV12-3 or TRBV12-4, the J call TRBJ2-2; D is unclear. This CDR3 spans 11 amino acids. V was cut by 3 bases and J by 9 bases, with 5 bases left in between. The DNA for the CDR3 is TGTGCCAGCAGTTTCAGCTGGGAGCTGTTTTTT. As protein: CASSFSWELFF.

The chain uses TRBV14 and TRBJ2-1, with D perhaps matching TRBD2 (6 bases). V shed 3 bases and J shed 9 bases, with 12 bases lying between them. Germline assignment: CDR1 SGHDN and CDR2 FVKESK. The CDR3 consists of 13 residues. The CDR3 loop reads CASSQTRLVEQFF. Written as DNA, the CDR3 is TGTGCCAGCAGCCAGACTAGGTTGGTTGAGCAGTTCTTC.

This chain joins TRBV27 and TRBJ2-7; 8 bases align to TRBD2. In germline, CDR1 is MNHEY, CDR2 SMNVEV (reference sequence). The CDR3 contains 15 residues. J was trimmed by 3 bases and V by 4 bases; bases with no gene match: 8. Here the CDR3 DNA reads TGTGCCAGCAGTTCAACGGGAGGGCCAATCTACGAGCAGTACTTC. Its protein is CASSSTGGPIYEQYF.

This clonotype was seen at least ten times. The chain carries TRBV2 and TRBJ2-1; D gene uncertain. V was clipped by 3 bases and J by 6 bases, with 9 bases between them. This CDR3 contains 13 residues. The germline CDR1 and CDR2 sequences are SNHLY and FYNNEI. The CDR3 sequence: CASSDVGFNEQFF. The CDR3 bases are TGTGCCAGCAGTGACGTCGGTTTCAATGAGCAGTTCTTC.

This clonotype has more than one count but fewer than ten. The chain combines TRBV20-1 with TRBJ2-1, with 8 bases matching TRBD2. The CDR3 loop spans 17 amino acids. Germline CDR1 is DFQATT and CDR2 is SNEGSKA (reference sequence). After removal of 1 base from V and 0 bases from J, the junction contained 8 bases not matched to a gene. The CDR3 region has the DNA TGCAGTGCTAGAGGGACTAGCAATAAAATCTCCTACAATGAGCAGTTCTTC. Translated, it gives CSARGTSNKISYNEQFF.

The chain employs TRBV6-1 and TRBJ2-7, with unresolved D. Between the trimmed V and J ends, which lost 5 bases and 1 base, there was a span of 9 bases. This CDR3 contains 13 residues. CDR1 and CDR2 (germline): MNHNS, SASEGT. CDR3 sequence reads: CASSPIQSYEQYF. The DNA of the CDR3 is TGTGCCAGCAGTCCCATACAATCCTACGAGCAGTACTTC.

The chain employs TRBV6-1 and TRBJ1-1; no definite D call. The CDR3 runs 14 residues. The germline V and J ends were trimmed by 4 bases and 1 base, with 10 bases remaining between them. Germline V gene data show CDR1 as MNHNS and CDR2 as SASEGT. CDR3 sequence (DNA): TGTGCCAGCAGTGCCCGGCAGAAGAACACTGAAGCTTTCTTT. Protein: CASSARQKNTEAFF.